One T cell receptor beta chain is described in this entry. Alongside a J-beta primer mix, a sample-barcoded 5' primer served in a second PCR lasting roughly 6 to 11 cycles. In TCRdb, the 5' RACE reads were re-called with MiXCR into one record per CDR3 protein. Among hundreds of thousands of distinct CDR3 sequences listed, more than 35% were seen once. CDR1 KGHDR and CDR2 SFDVKD come from the germline V gene. J lost 7 bases, V lost 2 bases, and 10 bases had no gene match. The CDR3 covers 16 residues. These data come from a study of blood T cells in healthy people across ages. The clonotype originates from a man older than 75 in good health. The rearrangement uses TRBV24-1 and TRBJ2-1; 7 bases map to TRBD2. Source material: blood. Here the CDR3 reads CATSDSTPGLQNEQFF. The CDR3 bases are TGTGCCACCAGTGATTCGACTCCGGGACTACAAAATGAGCAGTTCTTC.